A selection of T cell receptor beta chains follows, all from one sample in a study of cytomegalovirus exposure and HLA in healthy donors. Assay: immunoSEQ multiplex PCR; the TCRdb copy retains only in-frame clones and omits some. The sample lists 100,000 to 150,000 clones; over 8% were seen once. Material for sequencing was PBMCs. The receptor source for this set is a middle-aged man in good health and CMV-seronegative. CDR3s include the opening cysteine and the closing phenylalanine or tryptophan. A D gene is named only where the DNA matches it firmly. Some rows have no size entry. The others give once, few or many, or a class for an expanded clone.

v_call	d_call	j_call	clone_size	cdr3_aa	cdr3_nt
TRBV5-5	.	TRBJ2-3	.	CASSLDQSTDTQYF	TGTGCCAGCAGCTTGGATCAGAGCACAGATACGCAGTATTTT
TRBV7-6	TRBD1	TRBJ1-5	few	CASSLGDRSNQPQHF	TGTGCCAGCAGCTTGGGGGACAGAAGCAATCAGCCCCAGCATTTT
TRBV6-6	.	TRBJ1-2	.	CAIPRVGNYGYTF	TGTGCGATCCCCCGGGTTGGAAACTATGGCTACACCTTC
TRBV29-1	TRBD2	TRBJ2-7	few	CSVEGRTSGGVSYEQYF	TGCAGCGTTGAAGGTCGGACTAGCGGGGGAGTATCCTACGAGCAGTACTTC
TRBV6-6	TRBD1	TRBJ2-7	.	CASSAGTGALYEQYF	TGTGCCAGCAGTGCCGGGACAGGGGCTCTCTACGAGCAGTACTTC
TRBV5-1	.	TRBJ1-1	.	CASSLGQADTEAFF	TGCGCCAGCAGCTTGGGACAGGCGGACACTGAAGCTTTCTTT
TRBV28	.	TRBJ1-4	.	CASSLEQNEKLFF	TGTGCCAGCAGTTTAGAACAGAATGAAAAACTGTTTTTT
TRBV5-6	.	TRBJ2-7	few	CASSSGKAGQYF	TGTGCTAGCAGCTCAGGGAAGGCAGGGCAGTACTTC
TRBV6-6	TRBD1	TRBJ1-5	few	CASRDRADNQPQHF	TGTGCCAGCCGGGACAGGGCGGACAATCAGCCCCAGCATTTT
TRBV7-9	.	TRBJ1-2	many	CASSLGGLYGYTF	TGTGCCAGCAGCTTAGGAGGCCTTTATGGCTACACCTTC
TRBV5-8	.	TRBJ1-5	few	CASSLIGQYNQPQHF	TGTGCCAGCAGCTTGATAGGACAGTACAATCAGCCCCAGCATTTT
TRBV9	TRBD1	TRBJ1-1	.	CASSHRDSLNTEAFF	TGTGCCAGCAGCCACCGGGACAGTTTGAACACTGAAGCTTTCTTT
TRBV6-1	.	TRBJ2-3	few	CASSRGGAGTDTQYF	TGTGCCAGCTCGAGGGGGGGGGCGGGCACAGATACGCAGTATTTT
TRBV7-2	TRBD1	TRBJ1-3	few	CASSLVTGAGNTIYF	TGTGCCAGCAGCTTAGTAACAGGGGCTGGAAACACCATATATTTT
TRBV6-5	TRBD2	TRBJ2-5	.	CASRSNPGGRETQYF	TGTGCCAGCAGATCCAATCCCGGGGGGAGGGAGACCCAGTACTTC
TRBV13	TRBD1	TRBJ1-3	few	CASSRDSGGNTIYF	TGTGCCAGCAGCCGGGACAGCGGGGGAAACACCATATATTTT
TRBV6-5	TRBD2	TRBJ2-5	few	CASSKPGTRGQTQYF	TGTGCCAGCAGTAAACCCGGGACTAGAGGACAGACCCAGTACTTC
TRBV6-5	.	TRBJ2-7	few	CASRDNSAYEQYF	TGTGCCAGCCGGGACAATAGCGCCTACGAGCAGTACTTC
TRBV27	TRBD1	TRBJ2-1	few	CASSLLPTGRNEQFF	TGTGCCAGCAGTTTACTGCCGACAGGGCGCAATGAGCAGTTCTTC
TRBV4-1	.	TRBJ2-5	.	CASSQEQIQETQYF	TGCGCCAGCAGCCAAGAACAGATTCAAGAGACCCAGTACTTC
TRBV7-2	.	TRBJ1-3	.	CASSLGPSGNTIYF	TGTGCCAGCAGCTTGGGCCCTTCTGGAAACACCATATATTTT
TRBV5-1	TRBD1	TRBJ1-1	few	CASSLLGQGNTEAFF	TGCGCCAGCAGCCTGTTGGGACAGGGGAACACTGAAGCTTTCTTT
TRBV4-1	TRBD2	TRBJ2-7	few	CASSQEWLAEVEQYF	TGCGCCAGCAGCCAAGAGTGGCTAGCGGAGGTCGAGCAGTACTTC
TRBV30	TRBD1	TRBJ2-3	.	CAWGQGVSDTQYF	TGTGCCTGGGGACAGGGGGTTTCAGATACGCAGTATTTT
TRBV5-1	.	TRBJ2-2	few	CASSLPSTGELFF	TGCGCCAGCAGCTTGCCCTCCACCGGGGAGCTGTTTTTT
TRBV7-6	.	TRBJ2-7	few	CASSPAPSGEQYF	TGTGCCAGCAGCCCAGCCCCTAGTGGCGAGCAGTACTTC
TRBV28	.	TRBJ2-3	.	CASSFVAGTDTQYF	TGTGCCAGCAGTTTCGTGGCAGGCACAGATACGCAGTATTTT
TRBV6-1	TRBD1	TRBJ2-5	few	CASSETGGFETQYF	TGTGCCAGCAGTGAAACAGGGGGGTTTGAGACCCAGTACTTC
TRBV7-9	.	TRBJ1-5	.	CASSDSHSNQPQHF	TGTGCCAGCAGCGACTCACATAGCAATCAGCCCCAGCATTTT
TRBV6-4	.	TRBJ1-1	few	CANPTGRYTEAFF	TGTGCCAATCCTACAGGGCGTTACACTGAAGCTTTCTTT
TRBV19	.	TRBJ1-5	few	CASSIPSGQGHFQPQHF	TGTGCCAGTAGTATTCCCTCGGGACAAGGCCATTTTCAGCCCCAGCATTTT
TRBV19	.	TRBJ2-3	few	CASSSPTRSTDTQYF	TGTGCCAGTAGTAGCCCGACAAGAAGCACAGATACGCAGTATTTT
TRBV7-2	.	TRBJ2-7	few	CASRPGSSVTEQYF	TGTGCCAGCAGGCCGGGGAGTTCAGTAACCGAGCAGTACTTC
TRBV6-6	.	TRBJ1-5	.	CASSYEGRSNQPQHF	TGTGCCAGCAGTTACGAGGGAAGAAGCAATCAGCCCCAGCATTTT
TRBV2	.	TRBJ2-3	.	CASRVARTDTQYF	TGTGCCAGCAGAGTAGCGCGCACAGATACGCAGTATTTT
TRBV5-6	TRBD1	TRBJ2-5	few	CASSLRQGAIETQYF	TGTGCCAGCAGCTTACGACAGGGGGCTATAGAGACCCAGTACTTC
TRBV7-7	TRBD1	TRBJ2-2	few	CASSLDRGGTGELFF	TGTGCCAGCAGCTTGGACAGGGGTGGCACCGGGGAGCTGTTTTTT
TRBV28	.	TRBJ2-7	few	CASRPYDSEQYF	TGTGCCAGCAGGCCTTACGATAGCGAGCAGTACTTC
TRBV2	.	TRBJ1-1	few	CASSTTYRDEAFF	TGTGCCAGCAGTACCACCTACCGGGATGAAGCTTTCTTT
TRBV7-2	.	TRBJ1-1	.	CASTVVSGNTEAFF	TGTGCCAGCACCGTCGTGTCGGGGAACACTGAAGCTTTCTTT
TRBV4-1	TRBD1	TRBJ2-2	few	CASSQGTGDSGELFF	TGCGCCAGCAGCCAGGGGACAGGGGACTCCGGGGAGCTGTTTTTT
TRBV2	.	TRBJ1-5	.	CASSLGGGNQPQHF	TGTGCCAGCAGTCTAGGGGGTGGCAATCAGCCCCAGCATTTT